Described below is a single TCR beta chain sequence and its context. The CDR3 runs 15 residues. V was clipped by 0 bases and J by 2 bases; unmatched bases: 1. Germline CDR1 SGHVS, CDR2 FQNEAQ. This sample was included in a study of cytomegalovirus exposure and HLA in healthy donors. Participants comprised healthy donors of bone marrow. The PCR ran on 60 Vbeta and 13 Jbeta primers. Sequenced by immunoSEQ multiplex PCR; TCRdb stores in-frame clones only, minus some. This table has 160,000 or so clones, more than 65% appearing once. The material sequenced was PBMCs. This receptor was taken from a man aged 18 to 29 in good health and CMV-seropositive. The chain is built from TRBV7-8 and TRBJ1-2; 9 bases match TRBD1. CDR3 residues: CASSLAGTGNYGYTF. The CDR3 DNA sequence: TGTGCCAGCAGCTTAGCGGGGACAGGGAACTATGGCTACACCTTC.